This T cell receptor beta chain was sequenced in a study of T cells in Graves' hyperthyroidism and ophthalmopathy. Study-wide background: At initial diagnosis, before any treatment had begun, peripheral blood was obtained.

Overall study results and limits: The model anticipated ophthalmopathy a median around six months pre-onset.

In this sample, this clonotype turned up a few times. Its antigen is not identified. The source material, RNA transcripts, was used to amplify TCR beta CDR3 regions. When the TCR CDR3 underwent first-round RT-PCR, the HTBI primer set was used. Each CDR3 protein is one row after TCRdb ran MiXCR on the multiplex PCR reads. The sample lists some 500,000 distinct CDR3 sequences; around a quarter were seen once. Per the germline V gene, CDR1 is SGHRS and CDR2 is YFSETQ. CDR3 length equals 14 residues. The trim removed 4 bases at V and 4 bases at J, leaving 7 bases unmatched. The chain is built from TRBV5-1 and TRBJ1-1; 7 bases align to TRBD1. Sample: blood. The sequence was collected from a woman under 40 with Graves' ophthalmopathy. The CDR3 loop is CASSVRGGLTEAFF. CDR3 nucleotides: TGCGCCAGCAGCGTACGAGGGGGCCTCACTGAAGCTTTCTTT.